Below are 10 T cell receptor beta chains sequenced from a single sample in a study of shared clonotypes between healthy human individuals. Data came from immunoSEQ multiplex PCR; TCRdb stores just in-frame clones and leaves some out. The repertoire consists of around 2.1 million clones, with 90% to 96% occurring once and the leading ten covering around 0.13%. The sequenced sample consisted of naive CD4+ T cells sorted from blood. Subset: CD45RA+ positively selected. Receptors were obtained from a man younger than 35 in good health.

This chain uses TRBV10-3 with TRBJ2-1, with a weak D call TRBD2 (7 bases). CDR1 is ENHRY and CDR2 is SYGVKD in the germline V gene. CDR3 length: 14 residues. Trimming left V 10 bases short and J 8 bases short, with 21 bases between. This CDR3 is CATEGGGAFHEQFF. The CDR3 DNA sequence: TGTGCCACGGAGGGAGGGGGGGCCTTCCATGAGCAGTTCTTC.

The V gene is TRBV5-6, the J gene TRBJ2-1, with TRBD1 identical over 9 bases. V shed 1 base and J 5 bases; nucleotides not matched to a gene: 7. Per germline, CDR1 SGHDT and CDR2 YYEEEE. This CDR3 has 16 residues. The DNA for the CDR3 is TGTGCCAGCAGCTTGTTAGGGACAGGGCCTAACAATGAGCAGTTCTTC. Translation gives CASSLLGTGPNNEQFF.

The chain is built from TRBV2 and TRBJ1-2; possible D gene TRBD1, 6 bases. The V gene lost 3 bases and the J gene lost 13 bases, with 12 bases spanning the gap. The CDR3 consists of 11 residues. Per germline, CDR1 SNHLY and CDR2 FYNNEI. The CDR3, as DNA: TGTGCCAGCAGTGAGCCGGGGGCCTTCACCTTC. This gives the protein CASSEPGAFTF.

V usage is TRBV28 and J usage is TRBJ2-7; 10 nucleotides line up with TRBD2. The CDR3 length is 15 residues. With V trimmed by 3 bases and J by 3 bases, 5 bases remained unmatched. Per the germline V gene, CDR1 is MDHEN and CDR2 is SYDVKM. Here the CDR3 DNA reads TGTGCCAGCAGTTTCGGACTAGCGGAGGGCTACGAGCAGTACTTC. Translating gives CASSFGLAEGYEQYF.

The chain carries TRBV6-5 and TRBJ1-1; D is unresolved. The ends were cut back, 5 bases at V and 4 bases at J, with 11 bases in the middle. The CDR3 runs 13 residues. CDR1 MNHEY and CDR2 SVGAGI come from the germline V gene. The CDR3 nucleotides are TGTGCCAGCAGTCTCACGTGGGGCACTGAAGCTTTCTTT. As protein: CASSLTWGTEAFF.

The CDR3 DNA sequence: TGTGCCAGCCTCAGCGAGTTCGAGCAGTACTTC. The encoded protein is CASLSEFEQYF. V gene TRBV28 combines with J gene TRBJ2-7; no firm D call. The CDR3 spans 11 residues. Trimming stripped 8 bases from V and 6 bases from J, with 11 bases between. Germline V gene data show CDR1 as MDHEN and CDR2 as SYDVKM.

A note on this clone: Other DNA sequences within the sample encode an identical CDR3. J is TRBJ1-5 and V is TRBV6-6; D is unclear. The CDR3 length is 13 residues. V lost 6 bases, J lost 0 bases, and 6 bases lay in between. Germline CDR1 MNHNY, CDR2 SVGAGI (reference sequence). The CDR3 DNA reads TGTGCCAGCAGCCCCAATAGCAATCAGCCCCAGCATTTT. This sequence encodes CASSPNSNQPQHF.

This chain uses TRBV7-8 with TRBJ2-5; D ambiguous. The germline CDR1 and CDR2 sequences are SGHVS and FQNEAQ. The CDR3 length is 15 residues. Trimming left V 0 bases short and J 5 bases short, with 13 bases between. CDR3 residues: CASSLASPQRETQYF. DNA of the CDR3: TGTGCCAGCAGCTTAGCCTCCCCCCAGAGGGAGACCCAGTACTTC.

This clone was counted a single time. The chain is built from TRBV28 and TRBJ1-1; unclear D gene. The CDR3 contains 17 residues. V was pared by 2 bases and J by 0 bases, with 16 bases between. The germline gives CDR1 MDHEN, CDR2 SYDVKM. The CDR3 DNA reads TGTGCCAGCAGTTTACGGAGCCGGGGTTTAATGAACACTGAAGCTTTCTTT. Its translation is CASSLRSRGLMNTEAFF.

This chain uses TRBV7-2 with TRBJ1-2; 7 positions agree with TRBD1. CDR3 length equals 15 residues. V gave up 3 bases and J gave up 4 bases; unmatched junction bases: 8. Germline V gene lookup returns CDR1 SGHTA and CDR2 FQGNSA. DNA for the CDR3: TGTGCCAGCAGCTTGACGACAGGGCCCTCCTATGGCTACACCTTC. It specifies CASSLTTGPSYGYTF.